The 3 T cell receptor delta chains reported below all come from one sample, sequenced in a study of delta chains in infants with herpesvirus infections. PBMC RNA was reverse transcribed using gamma-chain- and delta-chain-specific primers. TCRdb re-called the RT-PCR reads with CATT. The repertoire has roughly 1,700 delta-chain clones, about 7% of them found once; the top ten carry approximately 4%. The sequenced sample was peripheral blood, obtained at time point 1 of longitudinal follow-up. These receptors all stem from a human donor who was a Ugandan infant, either HIV-exposed or HIV-unexposed (not recorded which).

This clone has a handful of counts. This specimen includes other DNA sequences encoding the same CDR3. The rearrangement uses TRDV1 and TRDJ1; 7 bases are shared with TRDD2. J was trimmed by 0 bases and V by 6 bases; bases with no gene match: 16. This CDR3 contains 18 residues. Germline values: CDR1 TSWWSYY, CDR2 QGS. The CDR3 nucleotides are TGTGCTCTTGGACACAATAACCTTCCTCCCCATTACACCGATAAACTCATCTTT. It specifies CALGHNNLPPHYTDKLIF.

This clone showed up just a few times. Being one base from a much bigger clone, this may be a read error. The chain carries TRDV1 and TRDJ1, with 8 positions matching TRDD3. The CDR3 covers 21 residues. Germline V CDR1 and CDR2: TSWWSYY, QGS. The CDR3 nucleotides read TGTGCTCGTGGGGAAGTCAAACTGTACTGGGGGTTACGGAAGTACACCGATAAACTCATCTTT. This translates into CARGEVKLYWGLRKYTDKLIF.

By frequency in the sample, this clone is large. The V gene is TRDV3, the J gene TRDJ1; tentatively, D is TRDD3 (5 bases). Germline loops: CDR1 TVYSNPD, CDR2 GDNSRS (reference sequence). The CDR3 consists of 13 residues. V was shortened by 1 base and J by 3 bases, with 12 bases between the two germline ends. CDR3: CAFTASLADKLIF. The DNA for the CDR3 is TGTGCCTTTACCGCCTCACTGGCCGATAAACTCATCTTT.